This is a list of T cell receptor beta chains from one sample in a study of PD-1 blockade in classical Hodgkin lymphoma. Using immunoSEQ multiplex PCR, the repertoire was profiled, and TCRdb retains in-frame clones only, with some absent. The sample holds under 40,000 clones, less than 85% seen once. The specimen was peripheral blood mononuclear cells (PBMCs), collected before the second cycle of nivolumab. These receptors came from a human donor with classical Hodgkin lymphoma. Each CDR3 is given with its conserved first and last residue. Each record gives: V gene, clone size, J gene, D gene, CDR3 DNA, CDR3 protein. D genes are given only for firm matches. A row's size may be missing; if present it is once, few, many or a size class.

V: TRBV4-1; size: once; J: TRBJ2-1; D: NA; DNA: TGCGCCAGCAGCCAAACACCAGCGGAGAGCTCCTACAATGAGCAGTTCTTC; CDR3: CASSQTPAESSYNEQFF
V: TRBV27; size: NA; J: TRBJ1-4; D: TRBD1; DNA: TGTGCCAGCTCCAGGACAGGGGGCTCGACTAATGAAAAACTGTTTTTT; CDR3: CASSRTGGSTNEKLFF
V: TRBV6-5; size: once; J: TRBJ2-3; D: TRBD1; DNA: TGTGCCAGCAGTTCGGACAGGGGGCGAGGCACAGATACGCAGTATTTT; CDR3: CASSSDRGRGTDTQYF
V: TRBV7-2; size: NA; J: TRBJ2-3; D: NA; DNA: TGTGCCAGCAGCCGCTGGACAGGTGGGGGGACAGATACGCAGTATTTT; CDR3: CASSRWTGGGTDTQYF
V: TRBV29-1; size: NA; J: TRBJ2-1; D: TRBD1; DNA: TGCAGCGTTGACGGGACAGGGTATAATGAGCAGTTCTTC; CDR3: CSVDGTGYNEQFF
V: TRBV4-1; size: NA; J: TRBJ2-1; D: NA; DNA: TGCGCCAGCAGCCGACCACAGGGTTACAATGAGCAGTTCTTC; CDR3: CASSRPQGYNEQFF
V: TRBV7-2; size: NA; J: TRBJ1-2; D: NA; DNA: TGTGCCAGCACCATGTCCTCCGTCGGCTCTGAAAAAACCTTC; CDR3: CASTMSSVGSEKTF
V: TRBV5-1; size: NA; J: TRBJ1-2; D: TRBD1; DNA: TGCGCCAGCAGCGTCCTCCCGGGACAGGGGATTACTAACTATGGCTACACCTTC; CDR3: CASSVLPGQGITNYGYTF
V: TRBV4-1; size: NA; J: TRBJ2-7; D: NA; DNA: TGCGCCAGCAGCCAAGGCGCTCAGGGGGGGCGGGAGCAGTACTTC; CDR3: CASSQGAQGGREQYF
V: TRBV13; size: few; J: TRBJ2-1; D: NA; DNA: TGTGCCAGCAGCCCACTCGGGTCTTACAATGAGCAGTTCTTC; CDR3: CASSPLGSYNEQFF
V: TRBV11-2; size: NA; J: TRBJ2-7; D: TRBD1; DNA: TGTGCCAGCAGCGGACAGGCCACTAGCGAGCAGTACTTC; CDR3: CASSGQATSEQYF
V: TRBV19; size: NA; J: TRBJ1-5; D: TRBD1; DNA: TGTGCCAGCTCGCCGGGGACAGCCAGCAATCAGCCCCAGCATTTT; CDR3: CASSPGTASNQPQHF
V: TRBV5-4; size: NA; J: TRBJ1-2; D: NA; DNA: TGTGCCAGCAGCTTGGTTGGCAACGACTATGGCTACACCTTC; CDR3: CASSLVGNDYGYTF
V: TRBV5-1; size: few; J: TRBJ2-3; D: NA; DNA: TGCGCCAGCAGCACGGGGGGCAGGGCCACAGATACGCAGTATTTT; CDR3: CASSTGGRATDTQYF
V: TRBV7-2; size: NA; J: TRBJ2-3; D: NA; DNA: TGTGCCAGCAGCGGGCACTTCCCCGATACGCAGTATTTT; CDR3: CASSGHFPDTQYF
V: TRBV29-1; size: NA; J: TRBJ1-4; D: NA; DNA: TGCAGCGCTTGGGCTGGCCTGAGGGGGGAAAAACTGTTTTTT; CDR3: CSAWAGLRGEKLFF
V: TRBV5-6; size: NA; J: TRBJ2-1; D: NA; DNA: TGTGCCAGCAGCTTGATCGGGGGCCCATACAATGAGCAGTTCTTC; CDR3: CASSLIGGPYNEQFF
V: TRBV7-9; size: NA; J: TRBJ1-1; D: NA; DNA: TGTGCCAGCAGCACCTTCCAGGGGATGTACACTGAAGCTTTCTTT; CDR3: CASSTFQGMYTEAFF
V: TRBV6-6; size: NA; J: TRBJ2-5; D: NA; DNA: TGTGCCAGCAGTTACGCGGTAGAAGAGACCCAGTACTTC; CDR3: CASSYAVEETQYF
V: TRBV7-2; size: NA; J: TRBJ2-3; D: NA; DNA: TGTGCCAGCAGCTTAGGTACAGATACGCAGTATTTT; CDR3: CASSLGTDTQYF
V: TRBV5-1; size: NA; J: TRBJ2-7; D: NA; DNA: TGCGCCAGCAGCCCCCGCTTAAAATGGGGGCCGGACCACGAGCAGTACTTC; CDR3: CASSPRLKWGPDHEQYF
V: TRBV5-1; size: NA; J: TRBJ1-1; D: TRBD1; DNA: TGCGCCAGCAGCTTCACAGGGGGCGGTGGGAACACTGAAGCTTTCTTT; CDR3: CASSFTGGGGNTEAFF
V: TRBV10-2; size: NA; J: TRBJ1-2; D: NA; DNA: TGCGCCAGCAGCTACGGACAGTTAAACTATGGCTACACCTTC; CDR3: CASSYGQLNYGYTF
V: TRBV6-5; size: NA; J: TRBJ1-5; D: NA; DNA: TGTGCCAGCAGCACGGGGAATCAGCCCCAGCATTTT; CDR3: CASSTGNQPQHF
V: TRBV29-1; size: NA; J: TRBJ2-5; D: TRBD2; DNA: TGCAGCGGTAGCGGGGGGGCGGAAGAGACCCAGTACTTC; CDR3: CSGSGGAEETQYF
V: TRBV27; size: NA; J: TRBJ2-7; D: TRBD2; DNA: TGTGCCAGCAGTTTAAGAGCGGGGGGCGCCTACGAGCAGTACTTC; CDR3: CASSLRAGGAYEQYF
V: TRBV7-2; size: NA; J: TRBJ2-7; D: TRBD2; DNA: TGTGCCAGCAGCCGAACCGGGACTAGCTACGAGCAGTACTTC; CDR3: CASSRTGTSYEQYF
V: TRBV19; size: few; J: TRBJ1-2; D: NA; DNA: TGTGCCAGTAGAGACCTTAGGGGTGCGAACTATGGCTACACCTTC; CDR3: CASRDLRGANYGYTF
V: TRBV15; size: NA; J: TRBJ2-5; D: TRBD2; DNA: TGTGCCACCAGCAGAGAGGCGGGGGAGGAGACCCAGTACTTC; CDR3: CATSREAGEETQYF
V: TRBV10-1; size: NA; J: TRBJ2-2; D: NA; DNA: TGCGCCAGCTCGAGTAGAAGGAAGGCGAACACCGGGGAGCTGTTTTTT; CDR3: CASSSRRKANTGELFF
V: TRBV5-1; size: NA; J: TRBJ1-2; D: NA; DNA: TGCGCCAGCAGCTCGCAGACAGCTAACTATGGCTACACCTTC; CDR3: CASSSQTANYGYTF
V: TRBV4-2; size: NA; J: TRBJ2-2; D: NA; DNA: TGTGCCAGCAGCCAAGTTGGCGGGGAGCTGTTTTTT; CDR3: CASSQVGGELFF
V: TRBV11-2; size: NA; J: TRBJ2-1; D: NA; DNA: TGTGCCAGCAGCCCCATCGAGGGGATACCCTACAATGAGCAGTTCTTC; CDR3: CASSPIEGIPYNEQFF
V: TRBV19; size: once; J: TRBJ1-2; D: TRBD1; DNA: TGTGCCAGTAGCGAGACGTTACAGGGGAGGAACTATGGCTACACCTTC; CDR3: CASSETLQGRNYGYTF
V: TRBV4-1; size: few; J: TRBJ1-4; D: TRBD1; DNA: TGCGCCAGCAGCCAGGGGAGACAGGGGGCCGGGGAAAAACTGTTTTTT; CDR3: CASSQGRQGAGEKLFF
V: TRBV9; size: NA; J: TRBJ2-1; D: NA; DNA: TGTGCCAGCAGCATCACCGACAGGAAGGACAATGAGCAGTTCTTC; CDR3: CASSITDRKDNEQFF